A selection of T cell receptor beta chains follows, all from one sample in a study of shared clonotypes between healthy human individuals. The protocol was immunoSEQ multiplex PCR, while the TCRdb copy is restricted to in-frame clones and leaves out a portion. The sample holds over 2,000,000 clones, around 93% seen once. Sequencing was done on a sample of naive CD8+ T cells from PBMCs. Receptors were obtained from a man aged 18 to 29 in good health. Some clones in this sample may be carry-over from other donors' samples. Both conserved end residues are part of each CDR3. The order of the fields is clone size, CDR3 length, V gene, J gene, D gene, CDR3 protein, CDR3 DNA. D genes are given only for firm matches. For some rows the clone size is stated as once, few or many, or as a class when expanded; others skip it.

.,15,TRBV28,TRBJ2-7,TRBD1,CASSSGVGQGYEQYF,TGTGCCAGCAGTTCTGGTGTGGGACAGGGTTACGAGCAGTACTTC
.,15,TRBV9,TRBJ1-4,.,CASSVKGFGNEKLFF,TGTGCCAGCAGCGTAAAAGGGTTTGGTAATGAAAAACTGTTTTTT
.,15,TRBV5-1,TRBJ1-1,.,CASSFGRDLDTEAFF,TGCGCCAGCAGCTTTGGCAGGGATTTGGACACTGAAGCTTTCTTT
.,15,TRBV27,TRBJ2-1,.,CASSKRDKHYNEQFF,TGTGCCAGCTCCAAGAGGGACAAACATTACAATGAGCAGTTCTTC
.,13,TRBV9,TRBJ2-1,TRBD2,CASSALGGDEQFF,TGTGCCAGCAGCGCGCTCGGGGGGGATGAGCAGTTCTTC
.,15,TRBV28,TRBJ2-3,.,CASSFKGRSTDTQYF,TGTGCCAGCAGTTTTAAGGGACGAAGCACAGATACGCAGTATTTT
.,13,TRBV28,TRBJ2-5,.,CASSLDNGETQYF,TGTGCCAGCAGTTTAGATAATGGGGAGACCCAGTACTTC
once,16,TRBV6-5,TRBJ2-1,.,CASSYRAELSYNEQFF,TGTGCCAGCAGTTATCGGGCGGAACTCTCCTACAATGAGCAGTTCTTC
.,13,TRBV25-1,TRBJ1-2,.,CASSVSLRGGYTF,TGTGCCAGCAGTGTCTCCCTAAGGGGTGGCTACACCTTC
.,17,TRBV11-2,TRBJ2-1,TRBD2,CASSLVRGGASYNEQFF,TGTGCCAGCAGCTTAGTTAGGGGAGGGGCATCCTACAATGAGCAGTTCTTC
.,17,TRBV27,TRBJ2-5,.,CASSHYPPNSLEGTQYF,TGTGCCAGCAGTCACTACCCTCCTAATTCTCTAGAGGGGACCCAGTACTTC
.,11,TRBV7-9,TRBJ2-7,.,CASSTVGEQYF,TGTGCCAGCAGCACCGTTGGGGAGCAGTACTTC
.,13,TRBV15,TRBJ1-1,.,CATRPGVPGGAFF,TGTGCCACCAGACCTGGTGTCCCCGGAGGGGCTTTCTTT
.,15,TRBV5-6,TRBJ1-2,TRBD1,CASSSGQEFYYGYTF,TGTGCCAGCAGCTCCGGACAGGAATTTTACTATGGCTACACCTTC
.,11,TRBV20-1,TRBJ1-2,.,CSARGIRGYTF,TGCAGTGCTAGAGGGATCAGGGGCTACACCTTC
.,13,TRBV28,TRBJ2-7,.,CASSLLGGHEQYF,TGTGCCAGCAGTTTGTTAGGGGGTCACGAGCAGTACTTC
.,15,TRBV2,TRBJ1-1,.,CASSLPAGRDTEAFF,TGTGCCAGCAGTCTTCCGGCGGGGAGGGACACTGAAGCTTTCTTT
.,17,TRBV27,TRBJ2-7,TRBD1,CASSSIPGQELPHEQYF,TGTGCCAGCAGTTCGATCCCGGGACAGGAGCTGCCCCACGAGCAGTACTTC
.,13,TRBV5-6,TRBJ1-2,.,CASSSSVSYGYTF,TGTGCCAGCAGTTCCTCAGTTTCCTATGGCTACACCTTC
.,14,TRBV30,TRBJ2-2,TRBD2,CAWSVGAGFGELFF,TGTGCCTGGAGTGTTGGAGCGGGGTTCGGGGAGCTGTTTTTT
.,19,TRBV28,TRBJ2-7,TRBD1,CASSLSAGRDRLLSYEQYF,TGTGCCAGCAGTTTATCGGCGGGCAGGGACAGGCTACTTTCCTACGAGCAGTACTTC
.,12,TRBV2,TRBJ2-5,.,CATFGGEETQYF,TGTGCCACCTTCGGAGGGGAAGAGACCCAGTACTTC
.,12,TRBV6-5,TRBJ2-5,.,CASSYGGETQYF,TGTGCCAGCAGTTACGGTGGGGAGACCCAGTACTTC
.,16,TRBV19,TRBJ1-1,TRBD1,CASTERTGGAYTEAFF,TGTGCCAGTACCGAACGGACAGGGGGCGCGTACACTGAAGCTTTCTTT
.,14,TRBV9,TRBJ1-1,.,CASSVAPRDPEAFF,TGTGCCAGCAGCGTAGCACCCAGGGACCCCGAAGCTTTCTTT
.,13,TRBV6-5,TRBJ2-7,.,CASSPRTWGEQYF,TGTGCCAGCAGTCCCAGGACATGGGGCGAGCAGTACTTC
.,13,TRBV10-3,TRBJ1-2,TRBD1,CATSPGQGDGYTF,TGTGCCACCTCTCCGGGACAGGGGGATGGCTACACCTTC
once,13,TRBV27,TRBJ2-3,.,CATHPPSADTQYF,TGTGCCACCCACCCCCCTAGCGCAGATACGCAGTATTTT
.,14,TRBV28,TRBJ2-5,.,CASSLDGLEETQYF,TGTGCCAGCAGTCTCGATGGGCTCGAAGAGACCCAGTACTTC
.,14,TRBV9,TRBJ2-7,TRBD2,CASSVDGLDYEQYF,TGTGCCAGCAGCGTGGACGGACTAGACTACGAGCAGTACTTC
.,16,TRBV6-5,TRBJ2-2,.,CASSYKDGLTSGELFF,TGTGCCAGCAGTTACAAGGACGGACTAACGTCCGGGGAGCTGTTTTTT
.,13,TRBV9,TRBJ1-2,TRBD1,CASSLGGDYGYTF,TGTGCCAGCAGCCTAGGGGGCGACTATGGCTACACCTTC